This section outlines one T cell receptor (beta chain) sequence together with its context. The target of this receptor is not known. There are no base qualities to consult, and no much larger clone falls within one base. The CDR3 regions of human TCRbeta chains were analyzed by immunosequencing. Turning to the authors' computational methods: Repertoire TCRs were checked for matches against a reference library of SARS-CoV-2-specific TCRs that had been generated using the MIRA antigen-specificity platform. Breadth was defined as the fraction of unique TCRs that were SARS-CoV-2-associated. Depth was defined as the fraction of total T cells that were SARS-CoV-2-associated. Using the MIRA data, each spike-specific TCR was assigned both to the spike region to which the TCR was reactive and to a CD4 or CD8 class. Log10-transformed breadth and depth values were compared by one-way ANOVA with Sidak's multiple comparisons tests. Not all clones reach the TCRdb copy of this immuneACCESS table, which keeps in-frame sequences only. Checked studies attribute under half of the gap to unresolved V genes and leave the rest unexplained. The V and J calls and clone size are taken from that table; D and trimming were inferred from the DNA. Present in this sample are 100,000 or so clones, more than 75% of which were seen just once. More than 4.5% of the sample lies in the top ten.

This entry is derived from a study of T cell responses to AZD1222 COVID-19 vaccine (dated by TCRdb to about 2021). For the study in its entirety: Because spike-specific TCR depth and breadth did not differ between the two schedules, AZD1222 recipients who got a second dose at roughly 4 weeks were pooled with those who got a second dose at roughly 12 weeks. A total of 230 to 250 trial participants underwent TCR sequencing, of whom around 200 received two doses of AZD1222 and 26 received two doses of the MenACWY control vaccine. Enrollment into the trials was organized by age into subgroups of 18-55, 56-69 and 70-plus years, and those subgroups contained about 150, 27 and 61 TCR-sequenced participants, respectively. Results and caveats for the whole study, not just this receptor: In the small 56-69-year group, the increase in depth fell short of significance, most likely because of low power. Because no samples from the day 14 peak response were available, repertoires could be characterized only after the peak T cell response. CD4 TCRs associated with the vaccine covered the entire spike protein, and the dominant responses were in regions 160-218 and 743-854. Epitopes outside the regions mutated in the B.1.351 and B.1.1.7 variants were reportedly recognized by nearly half of the unique spike-specific TCRs. Most participants were white British and females outnumbered males, and the authors suggested that clonal diversity may have been underestimated. Conclusions about previously exposed vaccinees are limited, since just 5 to 7 AZD1222 recipients were seropositive for SARS-CoV-2 at baseline. A significant rise in spike-specific TCR breadth and depth was observed after two AZD1222 doses relative to day 0 and relative to MenACWY recipients.

The germline V gene provides CDR1 MGHRA and CDR2 YSYEKL. V lost 3 bases and J lost 8 bases, and the count of bases not matched to a germline gene is 5. From cysteine to phenylalanine, the CDR3 is 15 amino acids long. The CDR3 DNA has 45 bases and is translated from base 1. Explained via the paper, the time point label denotes: baseline before first vaccination. Samples from vaccinated people were obtained from the UK trials COV001 and COV002, which included a single-blind randomized controlled phase 2/3 trial of AZD1222 (ChAdOx1 nCoV-19) in healthy adults. For TCRbeta chain sequencing, PBMC samples from trial participants were taken at day 0 and at day 28 after the second dose.

Source: peripheral blood, taken on day 0 of AZD1222 vaccination. The TCR originated in an adult in good health. The sequence links TRBV4-1 to TRBJ1-6; 9 central nucleotides agree with TRBD1. The base sequence is TGCGCCAGCAGCCATAGGGACAGGGACCATTCACCCCTCCACTTT. Translated, it reads CASSHRDRDHSPLHF.